A single TCR beta chain is shown here with its context. Sequencing was performed with immunoSEQ multiplex PCR; in TCRdb, only in-frame clones are kept and a portion is missing. This table has millions of clones, roughly 92% appearing once. The sample comes from a study of shared clonotypes between healthy human individuals. Overall study context: With ages of 18 to 49, the donors were a couple of women and three men.

This CDR3 comprises 14 residues. The V end lost 7 bases, the J end lost 0 bases, and 13 bases lay between the germline ends. Germline V gene lookup returns CDR1 SGHAT and CDR2 FQNNGV. The chain combines TRBV11-2 with TRBJ2-7; no firm D call. The sequenced material came from naive CD4+ T cells sorted from blood. Subset defined: CD45RA+ positively selected. The TCR sequence derives from a man younger than 30 in good health. As DNA, the CDR3 is TGTGCCAGCAAAGAGCAACCGAGCTCCTACGAGCAGTACTTC. Translation gives CASKEQPSSYEQYF.